This is a list of T cell receptor beta chains from one sample in a study of blood T cell repertoires in COVID-19. Assay used: immunoSEQ multiplex PCR; TCRdb lists only in-frame clones, some missing. The data hold 360,000 or so clones, with under 85% observed a single time. The sequencing sample was made of PBMCs or T cells enriched from blood (not recorded which). The receptors come from a woman between 50 and 59 years old who had recovered from COVID-19. Both conserved end residues are part of each CDR3.

>TRBJ1-2|TRBV6-5
CASATTITGAYGYTF
>TRBJ1-2|TRBV5-1
CASSLSGTEYGYTF
>TRBJ1-1|TRBV30
CAWSVHMNTEAFF
>TRBJ2-1|TRBV5-4
CASSLDPRGGTNEQFF
>TRBJ2-3|TRBV7-3
CASSFGRFGTDTQYF
>TRBJ2-7|TRBV18
CASSPGAEQGGEQYF
>TRBJ1-2|TRBV11-2
CASSLGADYGYTF
>TRBJ1-4|TRBV9
CASSVAGTGGTNEKLFF
>TRBJ2-2|TRBV7-9
CASSLAQGAGELFF
>TRBJ1-5|TRBV5-1
CASSLSGNQPQHF
>TRBJ1-1|TRBV11-3
CASSQGTGNVNTEAFF
>TRBJ1-2|TRBV2
CASSLMITAIVEGYTF
>TRBJ2-3|TRBV5-5
CASSLWASRETDTQYF
>TRBJ1-5|TRBV6-2/TRBV6-3
CASSSGRGGNQPQHF
>TRBJ2-5|TRBV10-1
CASIESVAGGRKETQYF
>TRBJ1-6|TRBV9
CASSVEVTRGNSPLHF
>TRBJ2-2|TRBV9
CASSMAGTGGIGELFF
>TRBJ1-2|TRBV5-1
CASSLGTASNYGYTF
>TRBJ2-5|TRBV27
CASSSQGAETQYF
>TRBJ1-1|TRBV6-5
CASSLTGTDTEAFF
>TRBJ2-5|TRBV4-1
CASSQERWTGSQETQYF
>TRBJ1-2|TRBV7-9
CASSSDTHYGYTF
>TRBJ1-2|TRBV7-3
CASSSGQNYGYTF
>TRBJ2-7|TRBV2
CATARVAGLPLF